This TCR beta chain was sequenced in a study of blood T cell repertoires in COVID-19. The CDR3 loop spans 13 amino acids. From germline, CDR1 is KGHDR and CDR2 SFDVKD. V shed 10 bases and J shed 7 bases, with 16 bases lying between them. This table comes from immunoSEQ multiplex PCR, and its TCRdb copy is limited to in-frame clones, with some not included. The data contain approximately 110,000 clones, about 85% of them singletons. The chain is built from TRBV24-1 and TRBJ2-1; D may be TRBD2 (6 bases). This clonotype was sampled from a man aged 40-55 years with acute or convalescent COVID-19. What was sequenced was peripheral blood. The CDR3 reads CATSARAGNEQFF. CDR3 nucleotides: TGTGCCACGTCGGCCAGGGCGGGGAATGAGCAGTTCTTC.